This T cell receptor (beta chain) was recovered during a study of sequential checkpoint blockade in melanoma (dated by TCRdb to the late 2010s). Study-level background: In a 1:1 randomization, patients received either first-line nivolumab then ipilimumab (arm A) or ipilimumab then nivolumab (arm B). Both trial sequences were followed by maintenance nivolumab. General findings and caveats noted by the study authors: The response-prediction model combining TCR metrics and mutation burden needs validation in larger, independent patient cohorts.

The meaning of the sample's treatment or condition label: randomized to nivolumab then ipilimumab (arm A) or the reverse (arm B). Prior DNA-damaging chemotherapy had not been received by any trial patient. A FACS Aria II flow cytometer was used to sort live CD3+CD8+ cells that were negative for CD19 and CD56 from thawed PBMCs. CheckMate 064, a randomized, open-label phase II trial of sequential checkpoint blockade, was the source of the samples, all of which came from patients with melanoma. Peripheral blood mononuclear cells were collected by leukapheresis, purified with Ficoll-Paque, and frozen in human serum with about 10% DMSO. Immediately after sorting, the purity of the sorted blood CD3+CD8+ cells was confirmed to be >95%, and DNA was then extracted. Trimming costs V 5 bases and J 7 bases, and their ends lie 18 bases apart. The germline V gene gives CDR1 as MDHEN and CDR2 as SYDVKM. The CDR3 holds 15 amino acids from the cysteine to the phenylalanine. Only CDR3 DNA is held: 45 bases, read in frame from base 1.

The immunoSEQ Assay was used to immunosequence TCRbeta CDR3 regions from genomic DNA. Before high-throughput sequencing, genomic DNA was amplified using bias-controlled multiplex PCR. In the paper's pipeline: To quantify the absolute abundance of each unique TCRbeta CDR3 region, the sequences were collapsed and filtered. Clonality, defined as 1 minus Pielou's evenness, was calculated using only productive rearrangements. A previously published method was used to identify clones with significantly greater frequencies in on-treatment samples than in baseline samples. In its TCRdb copy, this immuneACCESS table keeps in-frame sequences only and misses some clones. Where compared with another copy, unresolved V genes explain less than half of these, and the others have no known cause. The V and J calls and clone size were taken over from that table, and D and trimming were inferred from the DNA. Within this sample are 20,000 to 25,000 clones, with roughly four fifths of them counted one time only. 11% of the sample goes to the ten largest clones.

In the case of this clone: The clone's antigen remains unknown. Base qualities are missing; no much larger clone stands one base away.

The source of this sequence is a human donor with melanoma. The specimen was CD8+ T cells sorted from blood (inferred from file names), collected from a patient given nivolumab and ipilimumab in sequence. The chain couples TRBV28 to TRBJ2-4, and the D gene may be TRBD2, 5 bases matching. The sequenced DNA: TGTGCCAGCAGTCCCGCCACTGGACTCTGGAACATTCAGTACTTC. Translated, this gives CASSPATGLWNIQYF. Beyond the CDR3, the reference TRBV28 and TRBJ2-4 genes provide the residues; the full variable domain reads: DVKVTQSSRYLVKRTGEKVFLECVQDMDHENMFWYRQDPGLGLRLIYFSYDVKMKEKGDIPEGYSVSREKKERFSLILESASTNQTSMYLCASSPATGLWNIQYFGAGTRLSVL.